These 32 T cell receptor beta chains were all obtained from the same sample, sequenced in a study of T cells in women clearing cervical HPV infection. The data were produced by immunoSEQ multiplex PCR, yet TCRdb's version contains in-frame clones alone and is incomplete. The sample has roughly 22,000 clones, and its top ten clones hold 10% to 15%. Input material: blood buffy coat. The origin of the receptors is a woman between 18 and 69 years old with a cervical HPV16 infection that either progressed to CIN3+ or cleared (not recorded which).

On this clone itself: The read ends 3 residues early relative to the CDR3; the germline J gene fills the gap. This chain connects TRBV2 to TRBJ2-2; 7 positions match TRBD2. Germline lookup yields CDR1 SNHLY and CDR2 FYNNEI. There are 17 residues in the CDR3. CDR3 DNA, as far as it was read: TGTGCCAGCAGTGAACCGAGGGGCGGGGGATCTAATGAAAAG. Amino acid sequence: CASSEPRGGGSNEK. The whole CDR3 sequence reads CASSEPRGGGSNEKLFF.

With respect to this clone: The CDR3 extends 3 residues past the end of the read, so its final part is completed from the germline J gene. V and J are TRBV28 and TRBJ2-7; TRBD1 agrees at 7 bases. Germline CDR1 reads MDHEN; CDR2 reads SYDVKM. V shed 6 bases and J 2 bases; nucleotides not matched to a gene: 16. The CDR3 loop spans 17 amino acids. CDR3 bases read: TGTGCCAGCAGGGAACAGGGGCTTAGGCGGAGTACCTACGAG. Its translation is CASREQGLRRSTYE. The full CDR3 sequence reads CASREQGLRRSTYEQYF.

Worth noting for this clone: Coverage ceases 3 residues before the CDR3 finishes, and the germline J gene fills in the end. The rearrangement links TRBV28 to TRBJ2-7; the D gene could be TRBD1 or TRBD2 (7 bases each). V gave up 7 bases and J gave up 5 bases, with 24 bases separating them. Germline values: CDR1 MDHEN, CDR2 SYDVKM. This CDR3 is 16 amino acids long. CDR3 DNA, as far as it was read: TGTGCCAGCAACGGGGTGAGGGAGGGGGCTTGGAACGAG. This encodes CASNGVREGAWNE. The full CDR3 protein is CASNGVREGAWNEQYF.

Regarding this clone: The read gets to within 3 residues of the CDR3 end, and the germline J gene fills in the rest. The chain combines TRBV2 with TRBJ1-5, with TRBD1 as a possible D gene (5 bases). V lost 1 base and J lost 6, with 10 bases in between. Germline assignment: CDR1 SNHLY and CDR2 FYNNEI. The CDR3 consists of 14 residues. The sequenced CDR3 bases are TGTGCCAGCAGTGAAGTGGGGCAACTTCAGCCC. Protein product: CASSEVGQLQP. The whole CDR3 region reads CASSEVGQLQPQHF.

The covered CDR3 bases are TGTGCCAGCTCACCACGGTCCAGGGGGGATAACTATGGT. Amino acids: CASSPRSRGDNYG. The entire CDR3 sequence reads CASSPRSRGDNYGQYF. The chain employs TRBV18 and TRBJ2-4, with TRBD1 as a possible D gene (7 bases). The missing CDR3 end, 3 residues past where the read stops, is filled in from the germline J gene. There are 16 residues in the CDR3. Germline V gene data show CDR1 as KGHSH and CDR2 as LQKENI.

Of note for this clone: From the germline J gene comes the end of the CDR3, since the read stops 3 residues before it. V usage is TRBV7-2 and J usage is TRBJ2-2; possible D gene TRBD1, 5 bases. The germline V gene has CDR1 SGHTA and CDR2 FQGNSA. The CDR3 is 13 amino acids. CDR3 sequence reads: CASSSYGANVLFF. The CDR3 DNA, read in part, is TGTGCCAGCAGCTCTTATGGGGCCAACGTG.

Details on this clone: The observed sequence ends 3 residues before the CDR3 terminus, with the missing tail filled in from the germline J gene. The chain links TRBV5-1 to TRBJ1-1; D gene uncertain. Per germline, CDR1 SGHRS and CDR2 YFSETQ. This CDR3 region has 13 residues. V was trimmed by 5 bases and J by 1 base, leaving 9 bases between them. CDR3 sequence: CASRPPGNTEAFF. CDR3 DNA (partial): TGCGCCAGCAGGCCCCCAGGGAACACTGAA.

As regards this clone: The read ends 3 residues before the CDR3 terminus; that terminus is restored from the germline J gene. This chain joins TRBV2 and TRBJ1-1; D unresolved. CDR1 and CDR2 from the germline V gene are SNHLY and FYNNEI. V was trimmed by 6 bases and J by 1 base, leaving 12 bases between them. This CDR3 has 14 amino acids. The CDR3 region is CASRNRVKNTEAFF. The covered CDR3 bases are TGTGCCAGCAGAAATCGGGTAAAGAACACTGAA.

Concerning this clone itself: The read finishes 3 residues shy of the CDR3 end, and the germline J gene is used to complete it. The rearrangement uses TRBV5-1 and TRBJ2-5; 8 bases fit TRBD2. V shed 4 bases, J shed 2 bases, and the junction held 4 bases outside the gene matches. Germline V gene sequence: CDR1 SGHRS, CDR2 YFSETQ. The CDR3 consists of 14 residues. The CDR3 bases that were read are TGCGCCAGCAGCGCACAGCGGGGGCAAGAGACC. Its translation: CASSAQRGQET. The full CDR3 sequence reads CASSAQRGQETQYF.

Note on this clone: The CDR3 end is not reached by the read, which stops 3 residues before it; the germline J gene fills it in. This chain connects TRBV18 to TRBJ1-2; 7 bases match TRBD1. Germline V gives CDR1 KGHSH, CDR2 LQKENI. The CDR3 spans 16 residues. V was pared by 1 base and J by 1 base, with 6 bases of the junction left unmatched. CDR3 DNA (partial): TGTGCCAGCTCACCACGGTCCAGGGGGGATAACTATGGC. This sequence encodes CASSPRSRGDNYG. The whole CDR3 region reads CASSPRSRGDNYGYTF.

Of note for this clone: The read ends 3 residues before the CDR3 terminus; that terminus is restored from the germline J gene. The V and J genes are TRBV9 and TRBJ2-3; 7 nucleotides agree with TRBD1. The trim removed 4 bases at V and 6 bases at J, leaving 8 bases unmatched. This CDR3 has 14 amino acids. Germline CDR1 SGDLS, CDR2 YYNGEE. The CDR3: CASSTSTGSDTQYF. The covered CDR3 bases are TGTGCCAGCAGCACATCGACAGGGTCGGATACG.

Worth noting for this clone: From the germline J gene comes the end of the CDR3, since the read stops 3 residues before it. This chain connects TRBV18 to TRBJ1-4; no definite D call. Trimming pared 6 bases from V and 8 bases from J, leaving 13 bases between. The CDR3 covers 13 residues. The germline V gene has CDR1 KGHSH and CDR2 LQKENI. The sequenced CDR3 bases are TGTGCCAGCTCCCCCGCGAGACAAGAAAAA. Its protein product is CASSPARQEK. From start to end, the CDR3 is CASSPARQEKLFF.

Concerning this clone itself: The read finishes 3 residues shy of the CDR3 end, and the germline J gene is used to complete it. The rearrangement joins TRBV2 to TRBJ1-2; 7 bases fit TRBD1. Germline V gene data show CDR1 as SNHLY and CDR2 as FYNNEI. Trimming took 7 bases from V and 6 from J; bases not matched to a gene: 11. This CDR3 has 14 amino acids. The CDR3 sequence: CASTIVQGQNGYTF. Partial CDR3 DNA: TGTGCCAGCACCATCGTACAGGGACAGAATGGC.

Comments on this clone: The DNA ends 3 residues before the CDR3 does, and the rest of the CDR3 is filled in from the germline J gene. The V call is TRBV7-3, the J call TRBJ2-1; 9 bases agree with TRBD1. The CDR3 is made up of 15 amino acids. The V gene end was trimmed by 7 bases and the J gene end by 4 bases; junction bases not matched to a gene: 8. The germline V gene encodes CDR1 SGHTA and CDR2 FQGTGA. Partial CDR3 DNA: TGTGCCAGCATCTTTGACAGGGGGGATTACAATGAG. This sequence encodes CASIFDRGDYNE. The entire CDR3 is CASIFDRGDYNEQFF.

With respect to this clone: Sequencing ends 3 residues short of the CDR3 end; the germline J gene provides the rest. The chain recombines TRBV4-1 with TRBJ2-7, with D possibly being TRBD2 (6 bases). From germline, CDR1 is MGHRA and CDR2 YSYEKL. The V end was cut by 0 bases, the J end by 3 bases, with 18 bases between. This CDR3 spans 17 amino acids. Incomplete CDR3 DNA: TGCGCCAGCAGCCAAGATACCGGGCCCCGACTAGACTACGAG. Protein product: CASSQDTGPRLDYE. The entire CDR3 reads CASSQDTGPRLDYEQYF.

CDR3 amino acids: CASSYGQHSTDTQYF. The sequenced part of the CDR3 DNA is TGTGCCAGCAGTTACGGCCAACACAGCACAGATACG. The chain employs TRBV6-2 or TRBV6-3 and TRBJ2-3; unclear D gene. The read ends 3 residues before the CDR3 terminus; that terminus is restored from the germline J gene. The ends were cut back, 2 bases at V and 0 bases at J, with 9 bases in the middle. There are 15 residues in the CDR3. Germline values: CDR1 MNHEY, CDR2 SVGEGT.

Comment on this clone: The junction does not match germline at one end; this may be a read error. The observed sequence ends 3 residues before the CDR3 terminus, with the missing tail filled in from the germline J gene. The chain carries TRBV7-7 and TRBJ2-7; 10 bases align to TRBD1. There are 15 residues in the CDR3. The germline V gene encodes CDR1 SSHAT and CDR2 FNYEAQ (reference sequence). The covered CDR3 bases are TGTGCTAGCAGCTTGGGACAGGGGAGCTCCTACGAG. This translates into CASSLGQGSSYE. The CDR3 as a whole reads CASSLGQGSSYEQYF.

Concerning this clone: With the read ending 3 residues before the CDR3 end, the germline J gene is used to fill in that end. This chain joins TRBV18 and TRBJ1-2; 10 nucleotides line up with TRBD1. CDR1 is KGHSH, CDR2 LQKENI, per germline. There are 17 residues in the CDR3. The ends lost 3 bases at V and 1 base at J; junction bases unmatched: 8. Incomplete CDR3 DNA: TGTGCCAGCTCACCGGGACAGGGGACTCAGGATAACTATGGC. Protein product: CASSPGQGTQDNYG. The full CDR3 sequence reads CASSPGQGTQDNYGYTF.

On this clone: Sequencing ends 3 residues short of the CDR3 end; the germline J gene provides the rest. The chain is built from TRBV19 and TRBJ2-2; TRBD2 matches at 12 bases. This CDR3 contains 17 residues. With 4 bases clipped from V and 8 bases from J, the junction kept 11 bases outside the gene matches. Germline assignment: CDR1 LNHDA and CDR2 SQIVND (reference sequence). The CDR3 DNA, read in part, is TGTGCCAGTAGTAACATATTTCTAGCGGGAGGGCCGGGGGAG. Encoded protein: CASSNIFLAGGPGE. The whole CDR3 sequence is CASSNIFLAGGPGELFF. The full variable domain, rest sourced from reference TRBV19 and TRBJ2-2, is DGGITQSPKYLFRKEGQNVTLSCEQNLNHDAMYWYRQDPGQGLRLIYYSQIVNDFQKGDIAEGYSVSREKKESFPLTVTSAQKNPTAFYLCASSNIFLAGGPGELFFGEGSRLTVL.

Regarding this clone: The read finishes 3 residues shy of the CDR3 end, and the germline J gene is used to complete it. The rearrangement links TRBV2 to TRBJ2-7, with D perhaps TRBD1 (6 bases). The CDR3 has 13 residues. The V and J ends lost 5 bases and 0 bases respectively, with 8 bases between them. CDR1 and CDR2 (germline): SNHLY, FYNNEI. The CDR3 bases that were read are TGTGCCAGCAGTCTGGACAGCTCCTACGAG. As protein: CASSLDSSYE. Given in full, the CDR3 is CASSLDSSYEQYF.

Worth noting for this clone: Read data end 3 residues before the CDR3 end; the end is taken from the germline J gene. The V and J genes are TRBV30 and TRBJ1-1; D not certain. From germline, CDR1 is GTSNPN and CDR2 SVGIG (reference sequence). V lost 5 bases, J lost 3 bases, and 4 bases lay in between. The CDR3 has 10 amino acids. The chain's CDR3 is CAWSYTEAFF. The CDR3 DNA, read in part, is TGTGCCTGGTCATACACTGAA.

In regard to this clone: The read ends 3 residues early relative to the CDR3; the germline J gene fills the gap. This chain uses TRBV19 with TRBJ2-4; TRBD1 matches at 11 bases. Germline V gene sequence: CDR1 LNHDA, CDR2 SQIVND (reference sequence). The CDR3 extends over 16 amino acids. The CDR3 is CASSMEGQGVHNGQYF. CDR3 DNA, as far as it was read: TGTGCCAGTAGTATGGAGGGACAGGGGGTACACAATGGT.

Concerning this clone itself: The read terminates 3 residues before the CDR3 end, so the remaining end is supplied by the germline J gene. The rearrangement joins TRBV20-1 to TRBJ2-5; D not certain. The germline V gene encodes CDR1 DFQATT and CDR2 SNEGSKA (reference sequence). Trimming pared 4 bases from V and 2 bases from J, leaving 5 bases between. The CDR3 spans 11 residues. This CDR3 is CSANRQETQYF. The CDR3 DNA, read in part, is TGCAGTGCTAACAGACAAGAGACC.

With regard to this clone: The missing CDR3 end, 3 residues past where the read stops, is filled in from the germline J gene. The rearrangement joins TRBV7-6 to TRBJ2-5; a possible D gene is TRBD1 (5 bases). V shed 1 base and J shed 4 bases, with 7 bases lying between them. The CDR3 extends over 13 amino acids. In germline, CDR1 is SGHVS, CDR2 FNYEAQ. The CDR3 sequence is CASSLGQGETQYF. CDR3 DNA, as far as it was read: TGTGCCAGCAGCTTAGGCCAGGGAGAGACC. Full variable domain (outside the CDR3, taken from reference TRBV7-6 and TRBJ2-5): GAGVSQSPRYKVTKRGQDVALRCDPISGHVSLYWYRQALGQGPEFLTYFNYEAQQDKSGLPNDRFSAERPEGSISTLTIQRTEQRDSAMYRCASSLGQGETQYFGPGTRLLVL.

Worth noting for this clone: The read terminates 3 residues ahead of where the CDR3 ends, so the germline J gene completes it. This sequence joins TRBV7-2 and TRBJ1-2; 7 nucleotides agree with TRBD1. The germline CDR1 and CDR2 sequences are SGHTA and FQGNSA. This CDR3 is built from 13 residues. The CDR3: CASSQNNRGVYTF. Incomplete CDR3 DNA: TGTGCCAGCAGCCAAAATAACAGGGGTGTC.

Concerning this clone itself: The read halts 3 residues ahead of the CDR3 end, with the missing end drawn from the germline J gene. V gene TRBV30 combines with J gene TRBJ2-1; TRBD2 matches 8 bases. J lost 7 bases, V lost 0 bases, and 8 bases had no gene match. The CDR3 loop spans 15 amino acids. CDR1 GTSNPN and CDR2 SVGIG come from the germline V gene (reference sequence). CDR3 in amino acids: CAWSVDGGAMNEQFF. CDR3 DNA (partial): TGTGCCTGGAGTGTTGACGGGGGGGCCATGAATGAG.

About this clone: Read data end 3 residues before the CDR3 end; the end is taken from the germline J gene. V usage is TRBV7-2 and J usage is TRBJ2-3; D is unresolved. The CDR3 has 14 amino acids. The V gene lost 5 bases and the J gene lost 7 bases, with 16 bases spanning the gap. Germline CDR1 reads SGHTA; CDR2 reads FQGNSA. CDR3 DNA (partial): TGTGCCAGCAGCCGCATCGGGTCATTGAATACG. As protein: CASSRIGSLNT. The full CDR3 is CASSRIGSLNTQYF.

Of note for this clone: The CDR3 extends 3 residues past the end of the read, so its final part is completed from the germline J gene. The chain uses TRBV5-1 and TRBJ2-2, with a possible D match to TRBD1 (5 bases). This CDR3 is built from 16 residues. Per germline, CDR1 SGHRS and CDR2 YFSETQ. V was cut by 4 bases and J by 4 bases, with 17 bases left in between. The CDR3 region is CASSPLRDGATGELFF. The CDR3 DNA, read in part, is TGCGCCAGCAGCCCTCTCCGCGATGGGGCCACCGGGGAG.

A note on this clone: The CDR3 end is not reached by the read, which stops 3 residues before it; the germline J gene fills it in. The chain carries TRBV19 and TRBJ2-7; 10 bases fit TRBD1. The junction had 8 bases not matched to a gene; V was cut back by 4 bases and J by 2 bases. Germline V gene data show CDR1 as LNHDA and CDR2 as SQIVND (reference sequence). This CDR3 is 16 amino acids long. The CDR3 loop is CASSTRQGAVTYEQYF. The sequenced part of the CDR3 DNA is TGTGCCAGTAGTACCCGACAGGGGGCGGTGACCTACGAG.

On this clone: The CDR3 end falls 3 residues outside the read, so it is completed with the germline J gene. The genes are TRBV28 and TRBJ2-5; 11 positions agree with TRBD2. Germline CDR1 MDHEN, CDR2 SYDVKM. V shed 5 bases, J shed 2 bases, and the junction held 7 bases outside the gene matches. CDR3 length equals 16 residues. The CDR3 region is CASSPPLAGGQETQYF. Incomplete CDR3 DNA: TGTGCCAGCAGTCCTCCCTTAGCGGGGGGGCAAGAGACC.

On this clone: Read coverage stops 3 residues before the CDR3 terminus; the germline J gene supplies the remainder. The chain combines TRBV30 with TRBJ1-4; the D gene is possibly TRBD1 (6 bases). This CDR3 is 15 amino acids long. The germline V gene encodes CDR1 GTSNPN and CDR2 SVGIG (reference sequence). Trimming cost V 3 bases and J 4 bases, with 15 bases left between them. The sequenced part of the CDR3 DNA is TGTGCCTGGAGCGCTCCGGGACACCGTAATGAAAAA. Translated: CAWSAPGHRNEK. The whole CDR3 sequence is CAWSAPGHRNEKLFF.

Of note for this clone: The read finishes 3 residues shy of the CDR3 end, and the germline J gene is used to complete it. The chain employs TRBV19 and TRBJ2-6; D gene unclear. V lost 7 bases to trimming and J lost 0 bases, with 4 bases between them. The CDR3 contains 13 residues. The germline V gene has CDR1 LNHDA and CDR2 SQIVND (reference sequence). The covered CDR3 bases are TGTGCCAGTACCGTCTCTGGGGCCAACGTC. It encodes CASTVSGANV. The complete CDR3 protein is CASTVSGANVLTF.